These 21 T cell receptor beta chains share one sample of origin, sequenced in a study of monozygotic twins with inflammatory bowel disease. TCRdb re-called the 5' RACE reads and gives one entry per CDR3 protein, without DNA. The sample table sets out about 380,000 distinct CDR3 sequences. Specimen: blood. All receptors come from a human donor with ulcerative colitis or Crohn's disease, or a healthy co-twin of an affected twin (not recorded which).

The chain joins TRBV20-1 to TRBJ2-3; the TRBD2 assignment by TCRdb is unverifiable without DNA. This CDR3 comprises 13 residues. Germline CDR1 DFQATT, CDR2 SNEGSKA (reference sequence). The CDR3 here is CSGGTSGAGTQYF.

This chain joins TRBV12-3 or TRBV12-4 and TRBJ1-6; TCRdb proposes TRBD1, but this gene call is untestable without DNA. The CDR3 is made up of 14 amino acids. The CDR3: CASRAGAGNSPLHF.

The chain carries TRBV4-3 and TRBJ2-3; checking the TCRdb D call of TRBD1 is not possible without DNA. Per the germline V gene, CDR1 is LGHNA and CDR2 is YSLEER. The CDR3 sequence is 15 residues long. CDR3 region: CASSQFSGGPGTQYF.

J is TRBJ1-5 and V is TRBV4-1. This CDR3 spans 15 amino acids. CDR1 is MGHRA, CDR2 YSYEKL, per germline. CDR3 protein: CASSRGVNSNQPQHF.

CDR3 sequence reads: CASSLGQGRAGGYTF. V gene TRBV5-1 combines with J gene TRBJ1-2. The CDR3 is made up of 15 amino acids. Germline V gene lookup returns CDR1 SGHRS and CDR2 YFSETQ.

The rearrangement joins TRBV5-7 to TRBJ2-3; the TCRdb call, TRBD1, lacks DNA for checking. TRBV5-7 falls under the ORF class, with uncertain function. This CDR3 contains 14 residues. The CDR3 loop reads CASSPGGGRDTQYF.

The gene calls are TRBV12-3 or TRBV12-4 and TRBJ1-5; TCRdb's assignment of TRBD1 cannot be checked, as there is no DNA. There are 16 residues in the CDR3. The CDR3 protein is CASSVQGGYSNQPQHF.

The chain combines TRBV27 with TRBJ2-5; TCRdb names TRBD1, which stays unverified in the absence of DNA. This CDR3 is built from 16 residues. The germline gives CDR1 MNHEY, CDR2 SMNVEV (reference sequence). This CDR3 is CASSWNRDLYQETQYF.

This chain uses TRBV19 with TRBJ2-1; TCRdb lists TRBD1, though no DNA is available to test this call. Germline CDR1 and CDR2: LNHDA and SQIVND (reference sequence). CDR3 size: 15 residues. The CDR3 protein is CATSEGQRTYNEQFF.

This chain connects TRBV10-3 to TRBJ2-1; TCRdb calls TRBD1, which cannot be checked without DNA. The CDR3 length is 14 residues. Per the germline V gene, CDR1 is ENHRY and CDR2 is SYGVKD. The CDR3 reads CAIRRGESYNEQFF.

This chain joins TRBV9 and TRBJ1-2; TCRdb's D call of TRBD1 is untestable without DNA. Germline CDR1 SGDLS, CDR2 YYNGEE. The CDR3 is 15 residues long. This CDR3 reads CASSVDEGQGRGYTF.

The chain's CDR3 is CASSVQGKETQYF. V and J are TRBV18 and TRBJ2-5; checking the TCRdb D call of TRBD1 is not possible without DNA. The germline gives CDR1 KGHSH, CDR2 LQKENI. This CDR3 is 13 amino acids long.

The V and J genes are TRBV9 and TRBJ2-3; TCRdb's D call of TRBD2 is untestable without DNA. CDR3 length: 15 residues. Germline lookup yields CDR1 SGDLS and CDR2 YYNGEE. CDR3: CASSLSGVSTDTQYF.

The J gene is TRBJ2-1, the V gene TRBV3-1; TCRdb designates TRBD2, a call that cannot be tested without DNA. The CDR3 has 15 amino acids. Germline CDR1 and CDR2: LGHDT and YNNKEL (reference sequence). This CDR3 is CASSPRRGGRNEQFF.

V usage is TRBV20-1 and J usage is TRBJ2-1; the TCRdb D gene call, TRBD1, has no DNA to confirm it. The CDR3 loop spans 14 amino acids. Germline V gene data show CDR1 as DFQATT and CDR2 as SNEGSKA (reference sequence). The CDR3 loop reads CSATRDRGLDEQFF.

The chain links TRBV6-2 or TRBV6-3 to TRBJ2-3; absent DNA, TCRdb's TRBD1 call cannot be checked. The CDR3 sequence is 18 residues long. Germline V gene data show CDR1 as MNHEY and CDR2 as SVGEGT. The CDR3 region is CASSYSLRGGRGTDTQYF.

The chain is built from TRBV13 and TRBJ2-7; absent DNA, TCRdb's TRBD1 call cannot be checked. The CDR3 is made up of 15 amino acids. Germline-derived CDR1 and CDR2 are PRHDT and FYEKMQ (reference sequence). The CDR3 loop reads CASSQMGGAFDEQYF. The full variable domain, with the rest looked up from reference TRBV13 and TRBJ2-7, is AAGVIQSPRHLIKEKRETATLKCYPIPRHDTVYWYQQGPGQDPQFLISFYEKMQSDKGSIPDRFSAQQFSDYHSELNMSSLELGDSALYFCASSQMGGAFDEQYFGPGTRLTVT.

V is TRBV20-1 and J is TRBJ1-5; TCRdb indicates TRBD1, and absent DNA this call remains unverified. This CDR3 has 17 amino acids. Germline assignment: CDR1 DFQATT and CDR2 SNEGSKA (reference sequence). The CDR3 sequence is CSARDLGPRDSNQPQHF.

The chain carries TRBV24-1 and TRBJ2-2; no DNA is available, so the TRBD2 call from TCRdb remains unchecked. The CDR3 runs 18 residues. Looked up from germline, CDR1 is KGHDR and CDR2 is SFDVKD. CDR3 amino acids: CATSDGTSGGPNTGELFF.

The chain links TRBV5-1 to TRBJ2-7. Germline loops: CDR1 SGHRS, CDR2 YFSETQ. This CDR3 has 15 residues. The CDR3 sequence is CASSYANLPSYEQYF.

The chain uses TRBV7-2 and TRBJ1-6; TCRdb's assignment of TRBD1 cannot be checked, as there is no DNA. The germline CDR1 and CDR2 sequences are SGHTA and FQGNSA. This CDR3 spans 15 amino acids. The CDR3 spells CASSLDRVSNSPLHF.